This TCR beta chain was sequenced in a study of regulatory T cells in long-lasting Graves disease. Study-wide results and caveats: It was in persistent disease that TRBV28, TRBJ1-2 and TRBJ2-5 were favored.

This clonotype has at least ten counts. Its antigen is not known. Trimming removed 3 bases from V and 4 bases from J, with 6 bases in between. Germline V gene sequence: CDR1 MNHNS, CDR2 SASEGT. The CDR3 has 12 amino acids. Time point noted: persistent/refractory GD, antithyroid drugs over 5 years with positive TRAb. PBMCs provided the RNA from which the TCR library was made. Combining iRepertoire HTBI primers with Arm-PCR of CDR3 regions, the authors built TCR beta libraries. TCRdb re-analysed the multiplex PCR reads in MiXCR, keeping a single row per CDR3 protein. The sample has about 470,000 distinct CDR3 sequences, 20% seen once.

The TCR comes from a female donor with Graves disease. The V call is TRBV6-1, the J call TRBJ1-1; D not resolved. The sample here was peripheral blood mononuclear cells (PBMCs), taken when the disease was refractory, from a patient treated with antithyroid drugs. The CDR3 sequence is CASSDQLTEAFF. The CDR3 DNA is TGTGCCAGCAGTGACCAACTCACTGAAGCTTTCTTT.